The T cell receptor beta chain under discussion was sequenced for a study of cytomegalovirus exposure and HLA in healthy donors. With respect to this clone: Its antigen remains unidentified.

Points from the study as a whole: Most TCR beta V segments were productive about 90% or about 30% of the time in an earlier analysis. When analyzed later, a missense DCLRE1C variant was found to be linked to TCR beta V- and J-gene trimming.

Germline V gene lookup returns CDR1 LNHDA and CDR2 SQIVND (reference sequence). CDR3 size: 17 residues. The germline V and J ends were trimmed by 7 bases and 2 bases, with 20 bases remaining between them. PCR employed 60 Vbeta and 13 Jbeta primers. Produced via immunoSEQ multiplex PCR; TCRdb's table is partial and in-frame only. The table lists 45,000 to 55,000 clones. The V and J genes are TRBV19 and TRBJ2-2, with a tentative D call TRBD1 (5 bases). This receptor was taken from a male donor in good health and CMV-seropositive. What was sequenced was PBMCs. Here the CDR3 reads CASTPSFGGHNTGELFF. CDR3 sequence (DNA): TGTGCCAGTACCCCGAGTTTCGGTGGACACAACACCGGGGAGCTGTTTTTT. Filled out from reference TRBV19 and TRBJ2-2, the complete variable domain reads DGGITQSPKYLFRKEGQNVTLSCEQNLNHDAMYWYRQDPGQGLRLIYYSQIVNDFQKGDIAEGYSVSREKKESFPLTVTSAQKNPTAFYLCASTPSFGGHNTGELFFGEGSRLTVL.